The 24 T cell receptor beta chains in this list originate from one sample, sequenced in a study of response to subunit inactivated influenza vaccine. TCRdb passed the RT-PCR reads through MiXCR, listing each CDR3 protein once. The repertoire holds about 540,000 distinct CDR3 sequences, with about 14% as singletons. This specimen consisted of PBMCs from blood, obtained 11 to 12 days after vaccination. All receptors derive from a man aged 45-65 years who received an inactivated influenza vaccine.

The sample holds a few counts of this clonotype. The rearrangement uses TRBV6-1 and TRBJ1-1, with TRBD1 matching 9 bases. The CDR3 runs 15 residues. From germline, CDR1 is MNHNS and CDR2 SASEGT. The V and J ends lost 6 bases and 0 bases, in that order; junction bases with no gene match: 5. CDR3 in DNA: TGTGCCAGCAGCCGGACAGGGGCCCTGAACACTGAAGCTTTCTTT. Protein product: CASSRTGALNTEAFF.

This clonotype occurred a few times. The CDR3 DNA sequence: TGCGCCAGCAGCTTGGCCGGAACATCCTATGGCTACACCTTC. Translation: CASSLAGTSYGYTF. The chain joins TRBV5-1 to TRBJ1-2; D gene ambiguous. This CDR3 has 14 residues. Trimming took off 0 bases at V and 4 bases at J, with 10 bases between the two ends. The germline CDR1 and CDR2 sequences are SGHRS and YFSETQ.

This rearrangement joins TRBV20-1 to TRBJ2-3, with D perhaps TRBD2 (5 bases). Trimming shortened V by 6 bases and J by 2 bases, and 18 bases separated the two germline ends. The CDR3 is 15 amino acids. CDR1 DFQATT and CDR2 SNEGSKA come from the germline V gene (reference sequence). CDR3 in DNA: TGCAGTGCCATAAATGAACGGGGTTACACAGATACGCAGTATTTT. This encodes CSAINERGYTDTQYF.

This clonotype was detected only a few times. The chain couples TRBV28 to TRBJ1-5; 10 bases align to TRBD1. Germline V CDR1 and CDR2: MDHEN, SYDVKM. V lost 4 bases to trimming and J lost 2 bases; unmatched junction nucleotides: 8. The CDR3 loop spans 17 amino acids. The DNA for the CDR3 is TGTGCCAGCAGTTCCCTGACAGGGGGCGTAGGCAATCAGCCCCAGCATTTT. Translating gives CASSSLTGGVGNQPQHF.

V and J are TRBV12-3 or TRBV12-4 and TRBJ2-1; TRBD2 matches at 8 bases. The V segment lost 8 bases and the J segment 9 bases; nucleotides outside the gene matches: 3. The CDR3 is 11 residues long. Here the CDR3 reads CASRREGEQFF. Written as DNA, the CDR3 is TGTGCCAGCCGACGGGAGGGTGAGCAGTTCTTC.

In its sample, this clonotype was seen a few times. The J gene is TRBJ2-1, the V gene TRBV20-1; D possibly matches TRBD1 or TRBD2 (5 bases each). Trimming took off 3 bases at V and 16 bases at J, with 19 bases between the two ends. The germline CDR1 and CDR2 sequences are DFQATT and SNEGSKA (reference sequence). CDR3 size: 12 residues. As DNA, the CDR3 is TGCAGTGCTAGTGCCACCCAAAATTGGGACTTCTTC. Protein: CSASATQNWDFF.

This clonotype was picked up a small number of times. The chain uses TRBV20-1 and TRBJ2-2; 7 bases align to TRBD2. Germline V CDR1 and CDR2: DFQATT, SNEGSKA (reference sequence). V lost 6 bases, J lost 5 bases, and 9 bases stayed unmatched. This CDR3 has 14 amino acids. CDR3 DNA: TGCAGTGCCTCTAGTGTGCGGGAGACCGGGGAGCTGTTTTTT. The encoded protein is CSASSVRETGELFF.

This clonotype was recorded a few times. The chain has TRBV7-9 and TRBJ1-2; 8 bases are shared with TRBD1. The CDR3 length is 15 residues. Germline CDR1 SEHNR, CDR2 FQNEAQ (reference sequence). J gave up 4 bases and V 4 bases, and 8 bases lay outside the gene matches. CDR3 nucleotides: TGTGCCAGCAGCTCCGGACAGGGACTATCCTATGGCTACACCTTC. Protein product: CASSSGQGLSYGYTF.

This clonotype has just a few counts. The CDR3 DNA follows: TGTGCCAGCAGTTTAAATTTATTCGAGGGGGAGCTGTTTTTT. It encodes CASSLNLFEGELFF. J is TRBJ2-2 and V is TRBV28; D remains unclear. This CDR3 is built from 14 residues. Trimming stripped 2 bases from V and 8 bases from J, with 12 bases between. CDR1 and CDR2 (germline): MDHEN, SYDVKM.

The J gene is TRBJ2-1, the V gene TRBV24-1; D unclear. CDR3 size: 13 residues. Per the germline V gene, CDR1 is KGHDR and CDR2 is SFDVKD. Trimming pared 4 bases from V and 9 bases from J, leaving 12 bases between. This CDR3 is CATSDWATGEQFF. CDR3 bases: TGTGCCACCAGTGACTGGGCCACCGGTGAGCAGTTCTTC.

V usage is TRBV4-2 and J usage is TRBJ1-2; TRBD1 matches 7 bases. J gave up 3 bases and V 4 bases, and 8 bases lay outside the gene matches. The CDR3 spans 15 residues. Germline CDR1 reads LGHNA; CDR2 reads YNFKEQ. CDR3 sequence reads: CASSPSDRAHYGYTF. Written as DNA, the CDR3 is TGTGCCAGCAGCCCCAGCGACAGGGCACACTATGGCTACACCTTC.

DNA for the CDR3: TGTGCCAGCGTGGGGGAGACAGGGCGCACAGATACGCAGTATTTT. Encoded protein: CASVGETGRTDTQYF. This chain links TRBV25-1 with TRBJ2-3, with 7 bases lining up with TRBD1. V lost 8 bases to trimming and J lost 1 base; unmatched junction nucleotides: 9. Germline CDR1 reads MGHDK; CDR2 reads SYGVNS. The CDR3 contains 15 residues. The complete variable domain, with remaining parts taken from reference TRBV25-1 and TRBJ2-3, reads EADIYQTPRYLVIGTGKKITLECSQTMGHDKMYWYQQDPGMELHLIHYSYGVNSTEKGDLSSESTVSRIRTEHFPLTLESARPSHTSQYLCASVGETGRTDTQYFGPGTRLTVL.

This chain links TRBV7-6 with TRBJ2-3, with 7 positions matching TRBD1. With V trimmed by 3 bases and J by 4 bases, 10 bases remained unmatched. Germline V gene lookup returns CDR1 SGHVS and CDR2 FNYEAQ. The CDR3 contains 16 residues. CDR3 residues: CASSLLPRQGSDTQYF. CDR3 DNA: TGTGCCAGCAGCTTGCTCCCAAGACAGGGATCAGATACGCAGTATTTT.

This clonotype was recorded a few times. The chain combines TRBV30 with TRBJ2-1; D remains ambiguous. V lost 4 bases to trimming and J lost 5 bases, with 9 bases between them. The length of the CDR3 is 12 residues. CDR1 is GTSNPN and CDR2 is SVGIG in the germline V gene (reference sequence). CDR3: CAWNLQDNEQFF. CDR3 DNA: TGTGCCTGGAACTTGCAGGACAATGAGCAGTTCTTC. Variable domain in full (rest from reference TRBV30 and TRBJ2-1): SQTIHQWPATLVQPVGSPLSLECTVEGTSNPNLYWYRQAAGRGLQLLFYSVGIGQISSEVPQNLSASRPQDRQFILSSKKLLLSDSGFYLCAWNLQDNEQFFGPGTRLTVL.

The V gene is TRBV7-6, the J gene TRBJ2-7, with no clear D. Trimming cost V 1 base and J 3 bases, with 10 bases left between them. This CDR3 is built from 14 residues. The germline V gene has CDR1 SGHVS and CDR2 FNYEAQ. The CDR3 loop reads CASSLGGTGYEQYF. The DNA of the CDR3 is TGTGCCAGCAGCTTAGGCGGAACCGGCTACGAGCAGTACTTC.

The rearrangement uses TRBV4-1 and TRBJ2-7; tentatively, D is TRBD1 (6 bases). V was trimmed by 1 base and J by 0 bases, leaving 13 bases between them. Germline lookup yields CDR1 MGHRA and CDR2 YSYEKL. The CDR3 is 16 amino acids. The CDR3 nucleotides read TGCGCCAGCAGCCAAGGGATGATGGGGGCCTCCTACGAGCAGTACTTC. Translating it yields CASSQGMMGASYEQYF.

The chain combines TRBV12-3 or TRBV12-4 with TRBJ1-2; weak D call: TRBD1 (5 bases). V lost 6 bases and J lost 4, with 12 bases in between. The CDR3 consists of 13 residues. CDR3 protein: CASRGQVAYGYTF. The CDR3 bases are TGTGCCAGCAGGGGGCAAGTTGCCTATGGCTACACCTTC.

This clonotype was observed at least ten times. The chain recombines TRBV11-2 with TRBJ1-2, with 7 bases identical to TRBD1. V gave up 4 bases and J gave up 5 bases; unmatched junction bases: 13. CDR1 and CDR2 from the germline V gene are SGHAT and FQNNGV. CDR3 length: 16 residues. The CDR3: CASSSGPGTATYGYTF. The DNA of the CDR3 is TGTGCCAGCAGCTCGGGGCCCGGGACAGCTACTTATGGCTACACCTTC.

This clonotype was recorded a few times. The genes are TRBV12-3 or TRBV12-4 and TRBJ2-1; 11 bases map to TRBD1. V lost 5 bases to trimming and J lost 7 bases; unmatched junction nucleotides: 10. The CDR3 totals 16 residues. The CDR3 DNA reads as TGTGCCAGCAGTCCAAGGACAGGGGGCAAGGGTAATGAGCAGTTCTTC. This sequence encodes CASSPRTGGKGNEQFF.

This clonotype has only a few counts. J is TRBJ2-2 and V is TRBV24-1; the match to TRBD1 covers 12 bases. V dropped 3 bases and J dropped 4; count of bases not matched to a gene: 14. CDR3 length: 20 amino acids. Germline-derived CDR1 and CDR2 are KGHDR and SFDVKD. This chain's CDR3 is CATSDPRDRGRRDTTGELFF. CDR3 DNA sequence: TGTGCCACCAGTGATCCCCGGGACAGGGGGCGCCGGGATACCACCGGGGAGCTGTTTTTT.

This clonotype was found a few times. The chain couples TRBV5-1 to TRBJ2-7; D is perhaps TRBD1 or TRBD2 (5 bases each). V gave up 4 bases and J gave up 3 bases, with 17 bases separating them. Germline V CDR1 and CDR2: SGHRS, YFSETQ. This CDR3 has 15 amino acids. The CDR3 region has the DNA TGCGCCAGCAGCGCATCCGGGACCTCTGGCTACGAGCAGTACTTC. Its protein is CASSASGTSGYEQYF.

As DNA, the CDR3 is TGTGCCAGCAGTTCAGTAGGGGGCTCAGATACGCAGTATTTT. It codes for CASSSVGGSDTQYF. This rearrangement joins TRBV28 to TRBJ2-3; TRBD1 agrees at 7 bases. V was clipped by 4 bases and J by 4 bases; unmatched bases: 5. CDR3 length equals 14 residues. In germline, CDR1 is MDHEN, CDR2 SYDVKM.

This clonotype was found a few times. This chain connects TRBV4-2 to TRBJ2-2; 8 bases fit TRBD2. The germline V gene encodes CDR1 LGHNA and CDR2 YNFKEQ. The ends lost 4 bases at V and 7 bases at J; junction bases unmatched: 11. This CDR3 is 16 amino acids long. CDR3 sequence reads: CASSPYAGGSDGELFF. CDR3 sequence (DNA): TGTGCCAGCAGCCCCTACGCGGGAGGCAGCGACGGGGAGCTGTTTTTT.

This clonotype was seen more than once but under ten times. The chain employs TRBV7-9 and TRBJ2-3; a possible D gene is TRBD1 (5 bases). Germline CDR1 is SEHNR and CDR2 is FQNEAQ (reference sequence). Trimming stripped 5 bases from V and 4 bases from J, with 16 bases between. The CDR3 spans 15 residues. CDR3 DNA: TGTGCCAGCAGCCAGAAAGTGGGGCCGGCAGATACGCAGTATTTT. Translated: CASSQKVGPADTQYF.